The TCR beta chain described here comes from a study of cytomegalovirus exposure and HLA in healthy donors. The PCR ran on 60 Vbeta and 13 Jbeta primers. TCRdb's table, derived via immunoSEQ multiplex PCR, lists solely in-frame clones and lacks some. The sample yields over 200,000 clones, over 75% seen once. CDR3 length equals 12 residues. Germline assignment: CDR1 SNHLY and CDR2 FYNNEI. Trimming took off 7 bases at V and 0 bases at J, with 6 bases between the two ends. This TCR was recovered from a male donor in good health and CMV-seronegative. The V and J genes are TRBV2 and TRBJ1-1; D perhaps matches TRBD1 (5 bases). Sequenced material: PBMCs. CDR3 sequence: CASMTVNTEAFF. The CDR3 DNA follows: TGTGCCAGCATGACAGTGAACACTGAAGCTTTCTTT.